This paragraph covers one T cell receptor beta chain sequence. What it recognizes is unknown. The data stem from a study of shared clonotypes between healthy human individuals. For the study at large: Plates per donor: three CD4 naive, three CD4 memory, two CD8 naive, one CD8 memory. Study observations and caveats: An expected dependence of interdonor clonotype sharing on sequencing depth was noted. The study's rarefaction showed incomplete sorted-subset sequencing despite large depth.

The V segment lost 6 bases and the J segment 7 bases; nucleotides outside the gene matches: 8. Germline V gene sequence: CDR1 MNHEY, CDR2 SMNVEV (reference sequence). This CDR3 has 13 residues. Approximately 210 ng DNA, tens of thousands of T cell genomes, went into each sorted-subset replicate PCR. Data came from immunoSEQ multiplex PCR; TCRdb stores just in-frame clones and leaves some out. The sample has approximately 1.9 million clones; around 95% are singletons. The naive CD8 subset, CD45RO-negative cells positively selected for CCR7, excluded terminally differentiated effector memory CD45RA+ cells.

This clonotype was obtained from a man aged 18 to 29 in good health. Some clones in this sample may be carry-over from other donors' samples. Source material: naive CD8+ T cells from PBMCs. The V and J genes are TRBV27 and TRBJ2-7; 8 bases align to TRBD2. CDR3 coding DNA: TGTGCCAGCAGCCAAGGCGGGGGGAGTGAGCAGTACTTC. It encodes CASSQGGGSEQYF.